The rows below give T cell receptor beta chains drawn from one sample of a study of control samples from healthy donors and cancer patients. The method was immunoSEQ multiplex PCR; TCRdb's version includes in-frame clones alone and lacks a portion of them. The sample lists roughly 150,000 clones, 93% occurring once. The sequenced material came from blood. The receptors stem from a man aged 18 to 35 in good health. Each CDR3 is given with its conserved first and last residue. The D gene is left open where the match is weak. For some rows the clone size is stated as once, few or many, or as a class when expanded; others skip it.

size	V	J	D	DNA	CDR3
once	TRBV5-4	TRBJ2-2	.	TGTGCCAGCAGCTTGGCCGGCAGGGTTAGGACCGGGGAGCTGTTTTTT	CASSLAGRVRTGELFF
.	TRBV27	TRBJ1-1	.	TGTGCCAGCAGTTTAGGCCAGATGACTGAAGCTTTCTTT	CASSLGQMTEAFF
.	TRBV29-1	TRBJ1-1	.	TGCAGCGTTGAAGCCGGTATTCTGTCGACAGATGAAGCTTTCTTT	CSVEAGILSTDEAFF
.	TRBV4-1	TRBJ2-3	.	TGCGCCAGCAGCCAAGAAAGCAGCGCGGGGATAACAGATACGCAGTATTTT	CASSQESSAGITDTQYF
.	TRBV6-5	TRBJ1-1	.	TGTGCCAGCAGTTACTCCAGGTATACTATGAACACTGAAGCTTTCTTT	CASSYSRYTMNTEAFF
few	TRBV6-1	TRBJ1-1	.	TGTGCCAGCAGTGAACGTGTGGGCACTGAAGCTTTCTTT	CASSERVGTEAFF
.	TRBV7-9	TRBJ1-2	.	TGTGCCAGCAGCTTAGTGGGGGGCCGCTATGGCTACACCTTC	CASSLVGGRYGYTF
.	TRBV5-4	TRBJ2-1	.	TGTGCCAGCAGCGGCCCGAACCTGCGTGAGCAGTTCTTC	CASSGPNLREQFF
.	TRBV28	TRBJ1-5	.	TGTGCCAGCAGTTTTAATCAGCCCCAGCATTTT	CASSFNQPQHF
.	TRBV28	TRBJ1-6	.	TGTGCCAGCAGTTCCAGGGACACGCCCAATTCACCCCTCCACTTT	CASSSRDTPNSPLHF
once	TRBV6-5	TRBJ1-5	.	TGTGCCAGCACGGGGCAGAACAATCAGCCCCAGCATTTT	CASTGQNNQPQHF
.	TRBV28	TRBJ1-2	.	TGTGCCAGCAGTGGTACAGGGAGAGAAAATGGCTACACCTTC	CASSGTGRENGYTF
once	TRBV2	TRBJ1-2	.	TGTGCCAGCAGTTCGACAGGACACTATGGCTACACCTTC	CASSSTGHYGYTF
.	TRBV28	TRBJ1-5	.	TGTGCCAGCAGTTTCTCTTCGAATCAGCCCCAGCATTTT	CASSFSSNQPQHF
.	TRBV5-6	TRBJ1-2	.	TGTGCCAGCAGCTGGGGCAGGGCTAACTATGGCTACACCTTC	CASSWGRANYGYTF
once	TRBV4-3	TRBJ2-7	TRBD2	TGCGCCAGCAGCCAAGATCCCACTAGCGGGAGCCAGTACTTC	CASSQDPTSGSQYF